Below are 25 T cell receptor beta chains sequenced from a single sample in a study of T cell repertoires in cytomegalovirus infection. One entry per CDR3 protein results from TCRdb running MiXCR on the reads. The sample lists some 600,000 distinct CDR3 sequences; more than 20% were seen once. Sequencing used CD8+ T cells from PBMCs. The receptors stem from a human donor in good health (CMV status not recorded). Some clones in this sample may be carry-over from other donors' samples.

The chain links TRBV13 to TRBJ2-7; D remains ambiguous. This CDR3 is built from 14 residues. Trimming removed 1 base at V and 0 bases at J, with 7 bases between. Germline values: CDR1 PRHDT, CDR2 FYEKMQ (reference sequence). As DNA, the CDR3 is TGTGCCAGCAGCTTAGTCCAGAGCTCCTACGAGCAGTACTTC. Encoded protein: CASSLVQSSYEQYF.

The V call is TRBV7-3, the J call TRBJ2-1; no clear D. Germline V gives CDR1 SGHTA, CDR2 FQGTGA. This CDR3 comprises 14 residues. The V gene lost 3 bases and the J gene lost 8 bases, with 14 bases spanning the gap. This CDR3 is CASSFGVGSHEQFF. For the CDR3, the DNA is TGTGCCAGCAGCTTTGGCGTAGGGTCCCATGAGCAGTTCTTC.

The V call is TRBV2, the J call TRBJ1-4; 9 bases map to TRBD1. Germline loops: CDR1 SNHLY, CDR2 FYNNEI. The CDR3 runs to 17 residues. The V gene end was trimmed by 3 bases and the J gene end by 8 bases; junction bases not matched to a gene: 13. The CDR3, as DNA: TGTGCCAGCAGTGATGGGACAGGGTGGATTTGGTCGGAAAAACTGTTTTTT. It encodes CASSDGTGWIWSEKLFF.

The chain joins TRBV24-1 to TRBJ2-2; 10 bases fit TRBD2. Looked up from germline, CDR1 is KGHDR and CDR2 is SFDVKD. The J segment lost 4 bases and the V segment lost 1 base, leaving 5 bases of the junction unmatched. The CDR3 is 17 amino acids. Here the CDR3 reads CATSDFPLAGTTGELFF. In DNA, the CDR3 is TGTGCCACCAGTGATTTTCCACTAGCGGGGACCACCGGGGAGCTGTTTTTT.

In its sample, this clonotype was seen a few times. The chain links TRBV6-6 to TRBJ2-1; tentatively, D is TRBD1 or TRBD2 (5 bases each). The CDR3 is made up of 16 amino acids. The germline V gene has CDR1 MNHNY and CDR2 SVGAGI (reference sequence). V lost 5 bases and J 2 bases, leaving 16 bases between the germline ends. CDR3 amino acids: CASSGHRDGTYNEQFF. In nucleotides, the CDR3 is TGTGCCAGCAGTGGCCACCGGGACGGTACCTACAATGAGCAGTTCTTC.

The table lists this clonotype with many counts. The rearrangement links TRBV7-2 to TRBJ2-1; perhaps D is TRBD1 or TRBD2 (6 bases each). Trimming pared 4 bases from V and 1 base from J, leaving 23 bases between. Per germline, CDR1 SGHTA and CDR2 FQGNSA. The CDR3 totals 19 residues. The CDR3 here is CASSSLLGGLALSYNEQFF. CDR3 DNA: TGTGCCAGCAGCTCCTTATTGGGGGGCCTAGCGCTATCCTACAATGAGCAGTTCTTC.

This clonotype appeared a few times. The gene calls are TRBV29-1 and TRBJ1-2; TRBD1 is a possible D gene (6 bases). Per the germline V gene, CDR1 is SQVTM and CDR2 is ANQGSEA. This CDR3 has 14 amino acids. Trimming shortened V by 7 bases and J by 2 bases, and 17 bases separated the two germline ends. This CDR3 reads CSAYVLGQNYGYTF. DNA of the CDR3: TGCAGCGCCTACGTACTGGGACAAAACTATGGCTACACCTTC.

This clonotype was detected only a few times. The chain uses TRBV6-5 and TRBJ1-1, with unresolved D. V gave up 6 bases and J gave up 2 bases, with 28 bases separating them. CDR1 is MNHEY and CDR2 is SVGAGI in the germline V gene. This CDR3 spans 19 amino acids. CDR3 bases: TGTGCCAGCAGCCTGTACCGAGGTGTAAGCCAACCTTCCAACACTGAAGCTTTCTTT. Translation: CASSLYRGVSQPSNTEAFF.

V is TRBV29-1 and J is TRBJ1-1; the D gene is possibly TRBD1 (5 bases). The CDR3 covers 14 residues. Germline V gene lookup returns CDR1 SQVTM and CDR2 ANQGSEA. Between the trimmed V and J ends, which lost 7 bases and 0 bases, there was a span of 15 bases. This CDR3 is CSAWGEGMNTEAFF. Here the CDR3 DNA reads TGCAGCGCGTGGGGGGAGGGCATGAACACTGAAGCTTTCTTT.

This rearrangement joins TRBV13 to TRBJ2-7; 9 nucleotides align to TRBD2. Germline values: CDR1 PRHDT, CDR2 FYEKMQ (reference sequence). V lost 5 bases, J lost 3 bases, and 5 bases stayed unmatched. The length of the CDR3 is 14 residues. For the CDR3, the DNA is TGTGCCAGCAGCCATCTAGCGGGGAGCTACGAGCAGTACTTC. This encodes CASSHLAGSYEQYF.

The V call is TRBV5-6, the J call TRBJ2-3, with 10 bases lining up with TRBD2. The junction had 8 bases not matched to a gene; V was cut back by 1 base and J by 0 bases. Per germline, CDR1 SGHDT and CDR2 YYEEEE. The CDR3 contains 18 residues. CDR3 region: CASSLPIGLAASTDTQYF. In DNA form, the CDR3 reads TGTGCCAGCAGCTTGCCCATTGGACTAGCGGCTAGCACAGATACGCAGTATTTT.

This clonotype has ten or more counts. This chain uses TRBV6-6 with TRBJ2-1; D perhaps matches TRBD2 (5 bases). This CDR3 is built from 12 residues. Trimming took 7 bases from V and 6 from J, leaving 10 bases between them. The V gene's germline CDR1 is MNHNY and CDR2 SVGAGI (reference sequence). This CDR3 reads CASNLGLNEQFF. CDR3 coding DNA: TGTGCCAGCAACCTCGGACTCAATGAGCAGTTCTTC.

This clonotype turned up a few times. This chain links TRBV19 with TRBJ1-1; D may be TRBD1 (6 bases). The V gene's germline CDR1 is LNHDA and CDR2 SQIVND (reference sequence). Deletions cut 3 bases from V and 5 bases from J, with 10 bases between. The CDR3 spans 13 residues. In DNA, the CDR3 is TGTGCCAGTAGTATTACAGGGAGGACTGAAGCTTTCTTT. It translates to CASSITGRTEAFF.

This clonotype was detected only a few times. The gene calls are TRBV25-1 and TRBJ2-2; tentatively, D is TRBD2 (5 bases). V lost 3 bases to trimming and J lost 5 bases, with 19 bases between them. Germline V gene lookup returns CDR1 MGHDK and CDR2 SYGVNS. The CDR3 extends over 17 amino acids. Here the CDR3 DNA reads TGTGCCAGCAGTGACCAAGGTCGGGGTCATACGACCGGGGAGCTGTTTTTT. This translates into CASSDQGRGHTTGELFF.

This clonotype was detected many times. This chain connects TRBV7-8 to TRBJ2-5; D not resolved. V was pared by 5 bases and J by 1 base, with 14 bases between. This CDR3 contains 15 residues. Looked up from germline, CDR1 is SGHVS and CDR2 is FQNEAQ. CDR3 sequence reads: CASSTLTVFQETQYF. CDR3 nucleotide sequence: TGTGCCAGCAGCACTCTTACCGTTTTCCAAGAGACCCAGTACTTC.

In this sample, this clonotype turned up a few times. CDR3: CSVWTGTYNEQFF. CDR3 in DNA: TGCAGCGTCTGGACAGGTACCTACAATGAGCAGTTCTTC. This rearrangement joins TRBV29-1 to TRBJ2-1, with 7 nucleotides matching TRBD1. The J segment lost 2 bases and the V segment lost 6 bases, leaving 4 bases of the junction unmatched. Germline CDR1 is SQVTM and CDR2 is ANQGSEA. This CDR3 is 13 amino acids long.

The sample holds a few counts of this clonotype. The rearrangement links TRBV20-1 to TRBJ2-7; 7 positions agree with TRBD1. Germline CDR1 and CDR2: DFQATT and SNEGSKA (reference sequence). The CDR3 loop spans 13 amino acids. The V and J ends lost 4 bases and 2 bases, in that order; junction bases with no gene match: 5. The CDR3 DNA reads as TGCAGTGCTACCGGGACAGAGGCCTACGAGCAGTACTTC. It translates to CSATGTEAYEQYF.

The CDR3 nucleotides read TGCGCCAGCAGGCCTCTAGCGCACACAGATACGCAGTATTTT. Residues: CASRPLAHTDTQYF. The V gene is TRBV4-1, the J gene TRBJ2-3, with D possibly TRBD2 on 6 matching bases. V was trimmed by 6 bases and J by 2 bases, leaving 12 bases between them. The CDR3 is made up of 14 amino acids. In germline, CDR1 is MGHRA, CDR2 YSYEKL.

This clonotype was counted between two and nine times. V gene TRBV14 combines with J gene TRBJ1-2; perhaps TRBD1 as D (5 bases). Germline CDR1 is SGHDN and CDR2 is FVKESK. V shed 8 bases and J shed 7 bases, with 17 bases lying between them. The CDR3 has 13 residues. This CDR3 reads CASSTGQGGGYTF. In DNA form, the CDR3 reads TGTGCCAGCTCAACGGGGCAGGGAGGTGGCTACACCTTC.

The table lists this clonotype with a few counts. The chain links TRBV12-3 or TRBV12-4 to TRBJ2-7; 7 bases align to TRBD1. With V trimmed by 6 bases and J by 3 bases, 5 bases remained unmatched. This CDR3 comprises 13 residues. Here the CDR3 DNA reads TGTGCCAGCAGCTCGGGACAGAACTACGAGCAGTACGTC. This translates into CASSSGQNYEQYV.

This chain joins TRBV7-8 and TRBJ2-3; 12 nucleotides line up with TRBD2. Germline CDR1 reads SGHVS; CDR2 reads FQNEAQ. V lost 7 bases to trimming and J lost 6 bases; unmatched junction nucleotides: 11. The CDR3 sequence is 16 residues long. The CDR3 nucleotides are TGTGCCAGCATCCTGACTAGCGGGGGTACCAGGGATACGCAGTATTTT. Its translation is CASILTSGGTRDTQYF.

The chain combines TRBV20-1 with TRBJ1-1, with D unresolved. Germline CDR1 is DFQATT and CDR2 is SNEGSKA (reference sequence). Trimming shortened V by 2 bases and J by 5 bases, and 9 bases separated the two germline ends. This CDR3 is 12 amino acids long. CDR3 DNA: TGCAGTGCTAGAAACGTGGGAACTGAAGCTTTCTTT. Protein product: CSARNVGTEAFF.

Many counts were recorded for this clonotype. V gene TRBV7-8 combines with J gene TRBJ1-2; D unresolved. This CDR3 contains 12 residues. The V end was cut by 1 base, the J end by 7 bases, with 7 bases between. Germline CDR1 is SGHVS and CDR2 is FQNEAQ. The CDR3 is CASSLGEVGYTF. As DNA, the CDR3 is TGTGCCAGCAGCTTAGGGGAGGTTGGCTACACCTTC. Looking up the rest from reference TRBV7-8 and TRBJ1-2 gives the full variable domain: GAGVSQSPRYKVAKRGQDVALRCDPISGHVSLFWYQQALGQGPEFLTYFQNEAQLDKSGLPSDRFFAERPEGSVSTLKIQRTQQEDSAVYLCASSLGEVGYTFGSGTRLTVV.

V and J are TRBV19 and TRBJ2-6; D is unresolved. V lost 2 bases, J lost 4 bases, and 9 bases lay in between. Germline lookup yields CDR1 LNHDA and CDR2 SQIVND (reference sequence). CDR3 size: 15 residues. In DNA, the CDR3 is TGTGCCAGTAGTATATCCAGCGCCGGGGCCAACGTCCTGACTTTC. It specifies CASSISSAGANVLTF.

The chain couples TRBV20-1 to TRBJ1-5; D is perhaps TRBD1 (5 bases). The CDR3 sequence is 14 residues long. The germline V gene encodes CDR1 DFQATT and CDR2 SNEGSKA (reference sequence). The ends were cut back, 6 bases at V and 0 bases at J, with 12 bases in the middle. Here the CDR3 DNA reads TGCAGTGCAACCGACAGAGATAGCAATCAGCCCCAGCATTTT. This gives the protein CSATDRDSNQPQHF.